This T cell receptor beta chain appears in the sequencing data of a study of vaccination effects on CD4 cells after COVID-19. At the level of the study: After the second dose, samples were taken at median day 72.

Notes on this clone: What it recognizes is unknown.

Sequenced by immunoSEQ multiplex PCR; TCRdb stores in-frame clones only, minus some. The data contain about 73,000 clones, nearly 75% of them singletons. Trimming left V 1 base short and J 8 bases short, with 14 bases between. The CDR3 contains 15 residues. CDR1 is LNHDA and CDR2 is SQIVND in the germline V gene (reference sequence). At the end of 9 to 11 days of culture, CD4+ T cells were isolated. Every participant took two doses of the BNT162b2 or mRNA-1273 vaccine. This clonotype was sampled from a human donor who received a COVID-19 vaccine. The specimen was CD4+ T cells from PBMCs cultured without peptide, collected after COVID-19 vaccination. The rearrangement links TRBV19 to TRBJ1-4; possible D gene TRBD1, 6 bases. CDR3 protein: CASSIVHREGEKLFF. CDR3 coding DNA: TGTGCCAGTAGTATAGTGCACAGGGAGGGCGAAAAACTGTTTTTT.